This TCR beta chain was found in a study of neoadjuvant anti-PD-1 for oral cavity cancer (dated by TCRdb to the early 2020s). Regarding the study in general: Before undergoing curative-intent surgical resection, most patients got three to four biweekly nivolumab doses at 3 mg/kg. Under RECIST 1.1, a patient counted as a responder if showing complete response, partial response or stable disease, and as a non-responder if showing progression. The parent correlative cohort had eleven to twelve patients and a response rate of 30% to 35%. For patients who did not progress, a fourth nivolumab dose was given around day 43, followed by definitive surgical resection on days 50-56.

V sheds 6 bases and J sheds 7 bases, leaving 12 bases between their ends. The CDR3, cysteine through phenylalanine, is 11 amino acids long. Of all the DNA, just the CDR3 is kept, 33 bases in frame from base 1. In the germline V gene (reference sequence), CDR1 corresponds to DFQATT and CDR2 to SNEGSKA. Explained via the paper, the time point label denotes: after neoadjuvant nivolumab, at surgical resection. Patients were newly diagnosed with stage II-IVA oral cavity squamous cell carcinoma and had received no prior systemic or radiation treatment. The cohort was composed of patients with HPV-negative, locally advanced oral cavity squamous cell carcinoma. The samples were drawn from a longitudinal correlative study tied to a single-arm phase II trial testing neoadjuvant nivolumab in oral cavity squamous cell carcinoma. Genomic DNA-based TCRbeta sequencing was performed on subject-matched pre- and post-treatment PBMCs and tumors from three responders and three non-responders. For tumor tissue, genomic DNA extraction relied on the Maxwell RSC DNA from Tissue kit.

Beyond this particular receptor, the publication reports: TCR analyses included only three patients per response group, and the authors called for larger cohorts for validation. Higher pretreatment blood Treg/Th17 ratios correlated with higher pretreatment blood TCRbeta clonality and lower post-treatment tumor TCRbeta clonality. Greater tumor shrinkage was correlated with larger post-treatment sizes of preexisting intratumoral clones, suggesting that expansion of preexisting clones contributed to response.

This clone was observed many times. The target of this receptor is not known. Base-call qualities are not available, and no considerably larger clone is one nucleotide away. For survey sequencing, tumor libraries mostly used roughly 4.8 ug of input genomic DNA, with two replicates for each sample. TCRbeta libraries were prepared with the immunoSEQ hsTCRbeta kit according to the manufacturer's instructions. The completed libraries were mixed into a single pool at 3 nM, then sequenced with an Illumina NovaSeq 6000 S4 flow cell. Processing in the source paper ran as follows. The immunoSEQ Analyzer was used for raw data preprocessing and quality control. The analysis was limited to productive rearrangements, and each clonotype was defined by a unique CDR3 amino acid sequence. Using the R package tcR, the researchers computed the Gini-Simpson index as their estimate of repertoire clonality. Student's t test was used to compare Gini indices, and Pearson correlation was used to assess associations with tumor size change. TCRdb limited this immuneACCESS table to in-frame rearrangements with V and J called. A share of clones is missing; checked studies link under half to unresolved V genes, and the rest is unexplained. D and trimming were read from the DNA, whereas the V and J calls and clone size are those reported in that table. In all, the sample holds over 20,000 clones, and 20% to 30% of those were seen once. The ten largest account for 15% to 20% of the sample.

Sequenced material: tumor tissue, taken after nivolumab (anti-PD-1) treatment. The sequence links TRBV20-1 to TRBJ1-2; TRBD1 is possibly the D segment (6 matching bases). The receptor's source is a person aged 35 to 85 with oral cavity squamous cell carcinoma. The sequenced DNA: TGCAGTGCCCCCGGAGGGGGTGGCTACACCTTC. It encodes CSAPGGGGYTF.